Listed below are T cell receptor beta chains from one sample, sequenced in a study of shared clonotypes between healthy human individuals. Some clones are missing from TCRdb's copy, which holds only in-frame ones; the method was immunoSEQ multiplex PCR. The sample carries roughly 2 million clones, about 94% recorded once. Sequenced: naive CD8+ T cells sorted from blood. The receptors shown here come from a man younger than 30 in good health. The CDR3 runs from the conserved cysteine through the conserved F or W. The D gene is left open where the match is weak. Expanded clones are given a class, and other clones once, few, many or no size at all.

cdr3_nt | cdr3_aa | cdr3_length | j_call | d_call | clone_size | v_call
TGTGCCAGCAGTTACCTAGGACAGGGCTACGAGCAGTACTTC | CASSYLGQGYEQYF | 14 | TRBJ2-7 | TRBD1 | - | TRBV27
TGTGCCAGCGCCGAGGGACAGGGGTACGAGCAGTACTTC | CASAEGQGYEQYF | 13 | TRBJ2-7 | TRBD1 | - | TRBV6-5
TGCGCCATCTCAGCCGAACAAGGGGAGACCCAGTACTTC | CAISAEQGETQYF | 13 | TRBJ2-5 | - | - | TRBV4-1
TGTGCCAGCAGTGAAGGGACAGGGATGGCTTTT | CASSEGTGMAF | 11 | TRBJ2-3 | TRBD1 | - | TRBV25-1
TGTGCCAGCAGCTTAACGTCCACCTCACCCCTCCACTTT | CASSLTSTSPLHF | 13 | TRBJ1-6 | - | - | TRBV7-8
TGTGCCAGCAGTTCCGATTATCCTAGCGGGAGAGCCTCCTACGAGCAGTACTTC | CASSSDYPSGRASYEQYF | 18 | TRBJ2-7 | TRBD2 | - | TRBV27
TGCGCCAGCAGCCAGGGACCGGGCGAGCAGTACTTC | CASSQGPGEQYF | 12 | TRBJ2-7 | - | - | TRBV4-1
TGTGCCAGCAGCTTAGTAGGGTCCCCCTACAATGAGCAGTTCTTC | CASSLVGSPYNEQFF | 15 | TRBJ2-1 | - | - | TRBV7-6
TGCAGCGTCGAAGAGGGACTGGAACAGTACTTC | CSVEEGLEQYF | 11 | TRBJ2-7 | - | - | TRBV29-1
TGTGCCTGGAGTGTACTAGGGTGGGGGGAACCCGAGCAGTACTTC | CAWSVLGWGEPEQYF | 15 | TRBJ2-7 | - | once | TRBV30
TGTGCCAGCAGCCACAGGGACTCTGGAAACACCATATATTTT | CASSHRDSGNTIYF | 14 | TRBJ1-3 | - | - | TRBV7-9
TGCGCCAGCAGCCAGGATACAGGACAGGGGGAGACCCAGTACTTC | CASSQDTGQGETQYF | 15 | TRBJ2-5 | TRBD1 | - | TRBV4-3
TGTGCCAGCAGTCTGCTGACAGGGGCCTACGAGCAGTACTTC | CASSLLTGAYEQYF | 14 | TRBJ2-7 | TRBD1 | - | TRBV28
TGTGCCAGCAGCAATCAAACGGCAGGGTGGTGGTCGAAGAACACTGAAGCTTTCTTT | CASSNQTAGWWSKNTEAFF | 19 | TRBJ1-1 | - | - | TRBV21-1
TGTGCCAGCAGCCTAATCACGAACACCGGGGAGCTGTTTTTT | CASSLITNTGELFF | 14 | TRBJ2-2 | - | - | TRBV7-9
TGTGCCAGCAGCTTAGACTTTAATGAGCAGTTCTTC | CASSLDFNEQFF | 12 | TRBJ2-1 | - | - | TRBV7-8
TGTGCCAGCAGCTTAGTAGGCAGAGGATTCGGGGAGCTGTTTTTT | CASSLVGRGFGELFF | 15 | TRBJ2-2 | - | once | TRBV7-9
TGTGCCAGCAGCTCAGACGGAGCCTACGAGCAGTACTTC | CASSSDGAYEQYF | 13 | TRBJ2-7 | - | - | TRBV5-4
TGTGCCAGCAGCTTGGACAGGGGGGAGACCCAGTACTTC | CASSLDRGETQYF | 13 | TRBJ2-5 | TRBD1 | few | TRBV5-6
TGTGCCAGCAGTTTCCGGGTGGACACCATATATTTT | CASSFRVDTIYF | 12 | TRBJ1-3 | - | - | TRBV28
TGTGCCAGCAGTTACGGGTATGAGGATTTGGAAAAACTGTTTTTT | CASSYGYEDLEKLFF | 15 | TRBJ1-4 | - | - | TRBV6-5
TGCGCCAGCAGCCAAGGGGCCAGGGAAGGAGGCTACACCTTC | CASSQGAREGGYTF | 14 | TRBJ1-2 | - | - | TRBV4-1
TGTGCCTGGAGTGGAGTCGGGACAACCTACAATGAGCAGTTCTTC | CAWSGVGTTYNEQFF | 15 | TRBJ2-1 | - | - | TRBV30
TGCGCCAGCAGCTTTGCGGGAGGTAACAATGAGCAGTTCTTC | CASSFAGGNNEQFF | 14 | TRBJ2-1 | TRBD2 | - | TRBV5-1
TGTGCCAGCAAACAGGGGAACACCGGGGAGCTGTTTTTT | CASKQGNTGELFF | 13 | TRBJ2-2 | - | - | TRBV9
TGTGCCAGCAGTTTGGGACTCGTCTACGAGCAGTACTTC | CASSLGLVYEQYF | 13 | TRBJ2-7 | - | - | TRBV27
TGTGCCAGCAGTTTAATCGGGAGCTCGGAGCTGTTTTTT | CASSLIGSSELFF | 13 | TRBJ2-2 | - | - | TRBV28
TGTGCCAGCAGCTTGAGCCCCCTTGGCACTGAAGCTTTCTTT | CASSLSPLGTEAFF | 14 | TRBJ1-1 | - | once | TRBV5-4
TGTGCCAGCAGCTCGCAACTAATAGGACACCTTGCGAACACCGGGGAGCTGTTTTTT | CASSSQLIGHLANTGELFF | 19 | TRBJ2-2 | - | - | TRBV7-8
TGTGCCAGCAGTCCGACAGGGCCCGATACGCAGTATTTT | CASSPTGPDTQYF | 13 | TRBJ2-3 | TRBD1 | - | TRBV6-1
TGTGCCAGCAGCCCCACAGGGTCCGAGCAGTACTTC | CASSPTGSEQYF | 12 | TRBJ2-7 | - | - | TRBV2
TGTGCCAGCTCACCGGGGGAAGGAGGGAGACGCTACGAGCAGTACTTC | CASSPGEGGRRYEQYF | 16 | TRBJ2-7 | - | - | TRBV18
TGCGCCAGCAGCTTAGGAGGGGGCTTGACCGGGGAGCTGTTTTTT | CASSLGGGLTGELFF | 15 | TRBJ2-2 | - | once | TRBV5-1
TGCGCCAGCAGCCAAGATTGGGGACTAGCGCCTGCCGATGTTACTAGCACAGATACGCAGTATTTT | CASSQDWGLAPADVTSTDTQYF | 22 | TRBJ2-3 | TRBD2 | - | TRBV4-3
TGCGCCAGCAGCTCCCCTCGGGAGCAGTTCTTC | CASSSPREQFF | 11 | TRBJ2-1 | - | - | TRBV5-1
TGTGCCAGCAGTTACTCGAGATGGAACGAGCAGTACTTC | CASSYSRWNEQYF | 13 | TRBJ2-7 | - | - | TRBV6-5
TGTGCCAGCAGCTTGGCCGGGACAGGAGGGGCCACCACAGATACGCAGTATTTT | CASSLAGTGGATTDTQYF | 18 | TRBJ2-3 | TRBD1 | - | TRBV5-6
TGTGCCAGCAGTGAAGCGCCCTCTTGGAGCTCCTATAATTCACCCCTCCACTTT | CASSEAPSWSSYNSPLHF | 18 | TRBJ1-6 | - | - | TRBV6-1
TGCAGCGTTGTATGGGATACGCAGTATTTT | CSVVWDTQYF | 10 | TRBJ2-3 | - | - | TRBV29-1
TGTGCCAGCAGTGCTCCGGGACAGCCGACAGATACGCAGTATTTT | CASSAPGQPTDTQYF | 15 | TRBJ2-3 | TRBD1 | - | TRBV28
TGCGCCAGCAGCCAAGCGGGTCAACCGGGAGGGTTGACCGGGGAGCTGTTTTTT | CASSQAGQPGGLTGELFF | 18 | TRBJ2-2 | TRBD2 | - | TRBV4-1
TGTGCCAGCACTGATATATTTAGTAACACTGAAGCTTTCTTT | CASTDIFSNTEAFF | 14 | TRBJ1-1 | - | - | TRBV2
TGTGCCAGCAGCTTGCAGAAAGTGGCGGGAGGGAGGAATGAGCAGTTCTTC | CASSLQKVAGGRNEQFF | 17 | TRBJ2-1 | - | - | TRBV12-1
TGTGCCAGCAGCGTAGGGGGAATCGATGAGCAGTTCTTC | CASSVGGIDEQFF | 13 | TRBJ2-1 | - | - | TRBV13
TGTGCCAGCAGCGACAGGGTTTGGGAGACCCAGTACTTC | CASSDRVWETQYF | 13 | TRBJ2-5 | TRBD1 | - | TRBV7-9
TGTGCCAGCAGTTTCAGGGGGGATGAGCAGTTCTTC | CASSFRGDEQFF | 12 | TRBJ2-1 | - | - | TRBV28
TGTGCCAGTAGTACATTGACTAGCGGGGCAGATACGCAGTATTTT | CASSTLTSGADTQYF | 15 | TRBJ2-3 | TRBD2 | - | TRBV19
TGTGCCAGCAGCTTAGGGCCCGGACAGGGGCCCGAGCAGTACTTC | CASSLGPGQGPEQYF | 15 | TRBJ2-7 | TRBD1 | - | TRBV5-4
TGCGCCAGCAGCCATGGGGGGACTTCTTCCAGCTCCTACAATGAGCAGTTCTTC | CASSHGGTSSSSYNEQFF | 18 | TRBJ2-1 | - | - | TRBV4-1
TGTGCCAGTAGTTCCGGCAGGGTCGGGGAGCTGTTTTTT | CASSSGRVGELFF | 13 | TRBJ2-2 | - | - | TRBV27
TGCGCCAGCAGCCCCCATCCGGGACTAGCGGGGGATACGCAGTATTTT | CASSPHPGLAGDTQYF | 16 | TRBJ2-3 | TRBD2 | - | TRBV4-1
TGTGCCAGCAGTGAAGCGCCGGCCGAGAGGGTCACAGATACGCAGTATTTT | CASSEAPAERVTDTQYF | 17 | TRBJ2-3 | - | - | TRBV2
TGTGCCAGCAGCGGGACTAGTACATACGAGCAGTACTTC | CASSGTSTYEQYF | 13 | TRBJ2-7 | TRBD2 | - | TRBV13
TGTGCCAGCAGCCCACTCACTCTTAGCACTGAAGCTTTCTTT | CASSPLTLSTEAFF | 14 | TRBJ1-1 | - | - | TRBV11-2